A selection of T cell receptor beta chains follows, all from one sample in a study of blood T cell repertoires in COVID-19. Generated by immunoSEQ multiplex PCR, the TCRdb table keeps only in-frame clones and is missing some. This table holds approximately 160,000 clones, approximately 87% found once. The specimen was PBMCs or T cells enriched from blood (not recorded which). These receptors all come from a woman aged 45-59 years who had recovered from COVID-19. The CDR3 runs from the conserved cysteine through the conserved F or W. A clone size is listed for some rows: how often the clone was seen (once, few, many), or a class if it is expanded.

clone size	V gene	CDR3 protein
once	TRBV28	CASNEGSFYGYTF
few	TRBV27	CASRSTGNQPQHF
.	TRBV29-1	CSVGVRNNYGYTF
.	TRBV11-2	CASSTDRGLGYTF
.	TRBV28	CASSYRNTEAFF
.	TRBV5-5	CASSPGQGSTNEKLFF
once	TRBV29-1	CSVEDPSGNKYTQYF
.	TRBV9	CASSGETQGFNYGYTF
.	TRBV28	CASSPFLRSRTGDTEAFF
.	TRBV5-1	CASSSGTGGHYNEQFF
.	TRBV2	CASSDRRDQPQHF
.	TRBV2	CASSLDRGLRETQYF
.	TRBV10-3	CAISAEGRGQWAQYF
.	TRBV19	CASSPRTFSGNTIYF
.	TRBV9	CASSGLAGVGEQFF
once	TRBV6-4	CASSDSGTGLIYGYTF
.	TRBV19	CASGRDRVGNQPQHF
.	TRBV30	CAWSVKQAYNEQFF
.	TRBV27	CASSLEGPRRNNEQFF
once	TRBV6-5	CASIFQSGYEKLFF
.	TRBV5-1	CASSFSADTQYF
.	TRBV19	CASSIDKWTGGFNQPQHF
.	TRBV7-9	CASSLTGSATGELFF
many	TRBV6-2/TRBV6-3	CASSLPGDGTGELFF
.	TRBV7-8	CASSQGLAGTPIYNEQFF
.	TRBV20-1	CSASDRGAGNTIYF
.	TRBV5-1	CASGTGTGNEKLFF
.	TRBV3-1/TRBV3-2	CASSQAFSAGGGETQYF
.	TRBV27	CASSWRDRATDTQYF
.	TRBV6-5	CASSYFAGNYEQFF
.	TRBV4-2	CASSRPTGQEAFF
.	TRBV6-1	CASSEGGGGDNSPLHF
once	TRBV7-2	CASSLGRSFNQPQHF
.	TRBV5-4	CASSRGWDEQFF
.	TRBV19	CASQPDSPRLDTEAFF
.	TRBV9	CASSLTGGNEKLFF
.	TRBV7-2	CASSPRTSGRAREQFF
once	TRBV18	CASSGGYGNQPQHF
few	TRBV11-3	CASSPGLAPQETQYF
.	TRBV29-1	CRAIIGGSVEAFF
.	TRBV3-1/TRBV3-2	CASSQSDRHTGELFF
.	TRBV5-4	CASSPAGEPQETQYF
.	TRBV9	CASSVGGGPQHF
.	TRBV18	CASSPGTGRTEKLFF
once	TRBV3-1/TRBV3-2	CASSRTAEAFF
.	TRBV6-9	CASSSSGRALDTQYF
.	TRBV5-1	CASSLLRAVGAGELFF
.	TRBV4-1	CASSLTHGGDYGYTF
.	TRBV6-5	CASSQGSESGELFF
.	TRBV19	CASTRGGSGANVLTF
few	TRBV28	CASSLSPSEAFF
.	TRBV5-1	CASLPGQGATEAFF
few	TRBV9	CASSPLAGGSTDTQYF
.	TRBV18	CASSGGETQYF
few	TRBV28	CASSLYSDTQYF